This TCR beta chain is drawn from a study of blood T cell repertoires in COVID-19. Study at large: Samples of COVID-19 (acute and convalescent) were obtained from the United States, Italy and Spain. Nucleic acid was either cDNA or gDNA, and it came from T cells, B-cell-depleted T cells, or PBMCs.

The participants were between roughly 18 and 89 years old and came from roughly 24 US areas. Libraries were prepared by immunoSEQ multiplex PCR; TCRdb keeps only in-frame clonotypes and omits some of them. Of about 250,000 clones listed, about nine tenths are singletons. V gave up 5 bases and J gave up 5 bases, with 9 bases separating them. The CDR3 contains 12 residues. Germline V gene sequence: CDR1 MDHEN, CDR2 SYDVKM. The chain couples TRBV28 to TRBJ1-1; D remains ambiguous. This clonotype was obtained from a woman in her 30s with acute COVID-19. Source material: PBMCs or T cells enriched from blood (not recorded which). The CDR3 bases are TGTGCCAGCAGTGTGGTGGCAACTGAAGCTTTCTTT. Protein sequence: CASSVVATEAFF.